These T cell receptor beta chains were read from a single sample in a study of identical twins. Each CDR3 protein is one row after TCRdb ran MiXCR on the 5' RACE reads. The repertoire holds 500,000 to 650,000 distinct CDR3 sequences, with more than 20% as singletons. This same sample was also taken into another study, of yellow fever vaccine responses in identical twins.

The sample was CD4+ T cells sorted from blood. The receptors shown here come from a young woman in good health. The CDR3 runs from the conserved cysteine through the conserved F or W. D genes are given only for firm matches. Size values are once, few and many counts, or a class for expanded clones, and some rows have none.

d_call | j_call | v_call | clone_size | cdr3_aa | cdr3_nt
TRBD1 | TRBJ2-7 | TRBV5-1 | few | CASSYAGGQELDEQYF | TGCGCCAGCAGCTACGCTGGGGGACAGGAGCTCGACGAGCAGTACTTC
NA | TRBJ2-5 | TRBV7-9 | NA | CASSPFGSVDQETQYF | TGTGCCAGCAGCCCCTTCGGCTCAGTCGACCAAGAGACCCAGTACTTC
NA | TRBJ2-3 | TRBV10-3 | few | CAISEGADTQYF | TGTGCCATCAGTGAAGGGGCAGATACGCAGTATTTT
NA | TRBJ1-1 | TRBV20-1 | few | CSAADIFGTEAFF | TGCAGTGCAGCCGACATCTTTGGCACTGAAGCTTTCTTT
NA | TRBJ2-3 | TRBV5-6 | few | CASSAAWTDTQYF | TGTGCCAGCAGCGCCGCATGGACAGATACGCAGTATTTT
NA | TRBJ2-1 | TRBV27 | few | CASSRGQGRVLGYNEQFF | TGTGCCAGCAGCCGGGGGCAGGGGCGGGTACTGGGGTACAATGAGCAGTTCTTC
NA | TRBJ2-1 | TRBV2 | few | CASSVVVSGSKNEQFF | TGTGCCAGCAGTGTAGTCGTCTCCGGATCAAAAAATGAGCAGTTCTTC
TRBD2 | TRBJ2-1 | TRBV20-1 | NA | CSARLAGGPNNEQFF | TGCAGTGCTCGGCTAGCGGGAGGGCCCAACAATGAGCAGTTCTTC
TRBD2 | TRBJ2-7 | TRBV19 | NA | CASSYSGRMFDEQYF | TGTGCCAGTAGCTATAGCGGGAGAATGTTCGACGAGCAGTACTTC
NA | TRBJ2-2 | TRBV19 | NA | CASSMRTVNTGELFF | TGTGCCAGTAGTATGAGGACAGTGAACACCGGGGAGCTGTTTTTT
NA | TRBJ2-7 | TRBV12-3/TRBV12-4 | few | CASSSTVGWQYF | TGTGCCAGCAGTTCGACCGTAGGTTGGCAGTACTTC
NA | TRBJ2-1 | TRBV7-9 | NA | CASSYRVWEQFF | TGTGCCAGCAGCTACAGGGTCTGGGAGCAGTTCTTC
NA | TRBJ2-5 | TRBV29-1 | many | CSVGGEETQYF | TGCAGCGTTGGGGGGGAAGAGACCCAGTACTTC
NA | TRBJ2-3 | TRBV12-3/TRBV12-4 | few | CASRRRDTPDTQYF | TGTGCCAGCAGACGTAGGGACACCCCAGATACGCAGTATTTT
NA | TRBJ1-3 | TRBV29-1 | NA | CSVEQGGNTIYF | TGCAGCGTTGAACAGGGAGGAAACACCATATATTTT
TRBD2 | TRBJ2-7 | TRBV20-1 | NA | CSARSGTRGYEQYF | TGCAGTGCTAGATCGGGGACTAGGGGCTACGAGCAGTACTTC